The 9 T cell receptor beta chains below come from one sample, sequenced in a study of blood T cell repertoires in COVID-19. TCRdb keeps only in-frame clones here, not all; method: immunoSEQ multiplex PCR. The profile shows about 240,000 clones, 80% to 85% of them singletons. The material sequenced was peripheral blood. The receptors stem from a woman aged 60-70 years with active or convalescent COVID-19.

V gene TRBV7-6 combines with J gene TRBJ2-3, with 9 bases aligning to TRBD2. The CDR3 sequence is 14 residues long. With 2 bases clipped from V and 6 bases from J, the junction kept 3 bases outside the gene matches. The germline V gene has CDR1 SGHVS and CDR2 FNYEAQ. The CDR3 DNA reads as TGTGCCAGCAGCTTAAGCGGGGGGTCGGATACGCAGTATTTT. Its protein is CASSLSGGSDTQYF.

The J gene is TRBJ2-2, the V gene TRBV7-3; D might be TRBD2 (7 bases). The ends were cut back, 5 bases at V and 2 bases at J, with 15 bases in the middle. There are 16 residues in the CDR3. The germline CDR1 and CDR2 sequences are SGHTA and FQGTGA. DNA of the CDR3: TGTGCCAGCAGCACACGCGGGGGCGTAAACACCGGGGAGCTGTTTTTT. Translating gives CASSTRGGVNTGELFF.

The genes are TRBV7-3 and TRBJ2-3, with D perhaps matching TRBD2 (5 bases). Trimming stripped 5 bases from V and 8 bases from J, with 14 bases between. Germline assignment: CDR1 SGHTA and CDR2 FQGTGA. This CDR3 has 13 residues. This CDR3 is CASSPLAEGTQYF. CDR3 sequence (DNA): TGTGCCAGCAGCCCCCTGGCAGAGGGTACGCAGTATTTT.

In this sample, this clone turned up a few times. The chain has TRBV6-1 and TRBJ1-5; 7 positions agree with TRBD1. After removal of 3 bases from V and 0 bases from J, the junction contained 8 bases not matched to a gene. Germline assignment: CDR1 MNHNS and CDR2 SASEGT. This CDR3 is 17 amino acids long. The CDR3 DNA reads TGTGCCAGCAGTGATGGGACAGCCTATTATAGCAATCAGCCCCAGCATTTT. Protein: CASSDGTAYYSNQPQHF.

This clone was picked up one time. The rearrangement links TRBV18 to TRBJ1-1; 8 bases are a match to TRBD1. Germline loops: CDR1 KGHSH, CDR2 LQKENI. Trimming cost V 5 bases and J 1 base; bases outside gene matches: 3. The CDR3 runs 14 residues. Here the CDR3 reads CASSTQGANTEAFF. CDR3 DNA: TGTGCCAGCTCAACTCAGGGGGCGAACACTGAAGCTTTCTTT.

The chain uses TRBV6-4 and TRBJ2-1, with 14 positions matching TRBD2. This CDR3 comprises 20 residues. CDR1 and CDR2 (germline): MRHNA, SNTAGT. The V segment lost 5 bases and the J segment 0 bases; nucleotides outside the gene matches: 12. For the CDR3, the DNA is TGTGCCAGCAGTCCCACCGGACTAGCGGGGGGCGAACCCTCCTACAATGAGCAGTTCTTC. Translated, it gives CASSPTGLAGGEPSYNEQFF.

The chain employs TRBV19 and TRBJ1-1, with 7 nucleotides matching TRBD1. Germline assignment: CDR1 LNHDA and CDR2 SQIVND (reference sequence). V was clipped by 8 bases and J by 3 bases; unmatched bases: 9. The CDR3 length is 14 residues. The CDR3 loop is CASHSGGWDTEAFF. The CDR3 nucleotides are TGTGCCAGTCATTCAGGGGGTTGGGACACTGAAGCTTTCTTT.

This rearrangement joins TRBV18 to TRBJ2-5; a possible D gene is TRBD1 (6 bases). This CDR3 contains 14 residues. V lost 3 bases and J lost 3, with 11 bases in between. Looked up from germline, CDR1 is KGHSH and CDR2 is LQKENI. The CDR3: CASSPKAGEETQYF. The CDR3 nucleotides read TGTGCCAGCTCACCGAAGGCAGGGGAAGAGACCCAGTACTTC.

V usage is TRBV5-3 and J usage is TRBJ1-2; the D gene is possibly TRBD1 (5 bases). TRBV5-3 is sorted into the ORF group, with uncertain function. The V end was cut by 3 bases, the J end by 5 bases, with 17 bases between. This CDR3 contains 15 residues. The chain's CDR3 is CARSYLQTGGYGYTF. CDR3 coding DNA: TGTGCCAGAAGCTATCTCCAAACGGGGGGGTATGGCTACACCTTC.